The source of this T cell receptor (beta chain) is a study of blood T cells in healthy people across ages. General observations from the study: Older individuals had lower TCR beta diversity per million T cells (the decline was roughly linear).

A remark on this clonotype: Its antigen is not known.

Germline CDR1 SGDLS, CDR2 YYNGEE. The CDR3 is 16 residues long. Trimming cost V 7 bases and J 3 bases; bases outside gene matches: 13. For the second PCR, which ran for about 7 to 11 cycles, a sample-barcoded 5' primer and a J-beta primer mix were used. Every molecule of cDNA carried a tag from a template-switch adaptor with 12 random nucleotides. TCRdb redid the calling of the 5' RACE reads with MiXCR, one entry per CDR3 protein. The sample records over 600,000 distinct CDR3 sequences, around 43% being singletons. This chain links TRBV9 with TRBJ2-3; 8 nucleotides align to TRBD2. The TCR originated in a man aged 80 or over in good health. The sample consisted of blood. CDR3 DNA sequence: TGTGCCAGCGGCGCCGGGACTAGTTTGTGGACAGATACGCAGTATTTT. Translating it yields CASGAGTSLWTDTQYF.